The T cell receptor beta chain under discussion was sequenced for a study of cytomegalovirus exposure and HLA in healthy donors (dated by TCRdb to about 2017). Regarding the research as a whole: In an earlier analysis of 587 of the donors, 276 Gb of sequence data and 90 million to 120 million unique TCR beta sequences from 180 million or so T cells were reported. A later genetic analysis took genome-wide SNP genotypes for about 60% of the roughly 670 donors and used that subset as a discovery cohort. To predict cytomegalovirus infection status, the study combined high-throughput TCR immunosequencing, statistical association of individual TCRs with disease status, and machine learning. Four to six DR-DQ haplotypes were handled as single units for association and clustering because linkage in the cohort was strong. Of the approximately 400 genotyped donors, roughly 85% fell in the genetic ancestry cluster associated with self-reported Caucasian donors. Along with the roughly 670-subject first cohort, a separate validation cohort of over a hundred different subjects was used. Class I and class II HLA loci were covered by the typing at four-digit resolution. About 310 gigabases of sequencing data and tens of millions of unique TCR sequences were included in an early release covering 550 to 650 HLA-typed donors. In a later analysis, previously published TCR beta repertoires from hundreds of donors were re-analyzed and high-resolution HLA genotyping was added so that TCR occurrence patterns could be studied. Rather than drawing on any new phenotypic data, the later analysis identified candidate immune exposures from TCR beta sequences and the way those sequences occurred across donors. Donor age, sex, ethnicity and CMV serostatus were compiled alongside the repertoire data. An earlier analysis of approximately 630 of the donors applied high-throughput TCR beta sequencing to assess whether each TCR beta V gene segment acted as functional or pseudogenic. The study aimed to test whether signatures of past pathogen exposure could be identified by cataloging public T cell receptors. The study profiled the T cell repertoires of under 850 subjects by immunosequencing and related them to cytomegalovirus serostatus. All discovery cohort repertoires had been generated on a single sequencing platform. Among almost 400 genotyped donors of the cohort, an average of 235,054 unique TCR beta nucleotide sequences were sequenced per donor, about a sixth of them non-productive. The number of typed donors differed by locus: about 620-630 for A, B, C, DRB1 and DQB1; 522 for DQA1; over 600 for DPA1; and around 490 for DPB1.

The cohort comprised some 680 healthy bone marrow donors. Cohort members were all nominally healthy when sampled, although unrecorded immune exposures were likely present. The donor tested CMV seronegative and was one of the 352 seronegative cohort members. Each donor provided a peripheral blood sample, and peripheral blood mononuclear cells were used for TCR beta sequencing. Genomic DNA was extracted from the blood cell samples with the Qiagen DNeasy Blood Extraction Kit. The CDR3 sequence holds 17 residues, the cysteine and phenylalanine included. Left in the record is the CDR3 DNA by itself, 51 bases read in frame from the first base. For this chain, trimming is 5 bases at the V end and 4 bases at the J end, and the number of junction bases without a gene match is 14. CDR1 SGHAT and CDR2 FQNNGV were looked up in the germline V gene. Results the study describes overall, beyond this receptor: In vitro tests confirmed that a few of the cytomegalovirus-associated TCR beta chains recognize cytomegalovirus antigens. In a later analysis, HLA-associated TCR beta chains were found to be more clonally expanded and to have lower generation probabilities than equally common non-associated chains. Seventeen rarely observed V segments, including chromosome 9 orphons, were excluded from the earlier analysis of about 500 of the donors because counts were too low. According to a later analysis, most CMV-associated TCR beta chains appeared to be HLA-restricted, and the HLA associations seemed to be driven largely by CMV exposure. The classifier was reported to diagnose cytomegalovirus status with high specificity and sensitivity in both the original cohort and the validation cohort. It was suggested by the authors that the approach could potentially be generalized to other disease states and immunological phenotypes. When HLA alleles, especially DR and DQ, strongly co-occurred, attributing TCR associations to individual alleles was difficult. A later genetic analysis reported fewer N-insertions in productive TCRs among donors in an Asian-associated ancestry cluster than the approximately 700-donor mean. In a later analysis, several top co-occurrence clusters were reported to appear linked to parvovirus B19, influenza, CMV and Epstein-Barr virus. The presence/absence analyses assumed that sequencing depth was roughly uniform across donors, and that assumption may not be true. Immune exposure information for the cohort was limited to CMV serostatus. A further reported finding was that TCR beta sequences accurately predicted the HLA-A and HLA-B alleles for most subjects in the first cohort. Correlated functional status among segregating V segments might reflect linkage disequilibrium, but an unknown experimental factor could not be ruled out. Most TCR sequences were seen in very few donors, while some public TCRs were found in many individuals. Specific HLA alleles were associated with 15,000 to 20,000 TCR beta sequences at a false discovery rate of 0.05 in a later analysis. Some IMGT-functional V segments, including TRBV6-2 and TRBV6-3, could not be distinguished by the 87-base-pair reads and were therefore excluded. Because some donors lacked HLA typing at each locus, the association tests relied only on the typed subset. In a later genetic analysis, a missense DCLRE1C variant was associated with V-gene and J-gene trimming of TCR beta chains, and the association was replicated in an independent cohort. In a later analysis, TCR association rates were found to vary across HLA loci, with the most associated TCRs seen for DRB1 alleles and the fewest for HLA-C alleles. A group of highly shared sequence variants was considered likely to be a technical artifact of the sequencing pipeline. The study gave a list of roughly 150 TCR beta chains associated with cytomegalovirus. An earlier analysis of approximately 600 of the donors showed that most TCR beta V segments appeared in productive rearrangements either about 90% or about 30% of the time, which broadly matched IMGT annotations. The cohort was sequenced for TCR beta chains only, and without alpha or paired-chain data the features that could be detected were limited.

As regards this clone: What this receptor recognizes is not known. No base quality information exists; no much larger clone differs at one position.

The method was the immunoSEQ multiplex PCR assay. A mixture of 60 forward primers for TCR Vbeta segments and 13 reverse primers for TCR Jbeta segments was used in the multiplex PCR. Amplification of the CDR3 region of rearranged TCR beta genes was performed with a multiplex PCR assay on genomic DNA. Amplified TCR beta libraries were sequenced as 87-base-pair reads on the Illumina HiSeq System. Processing in the source paper ran as follows. A later analysis counted some 80 million unique TCR beta chains across the approximately 700 repertoires, and approximately 11 million of these chains were shared by at least two donors. To remove PCR and sequencing errors, raw reads were error-corrected and collapsed into unique sequences using a nearest-neighbor algorithm that merged closely related sequences. To assign V, D and J gene segments, CDR3 sequences were aligned to IMGT reference sequences. For a sequence to be retained, a match of at least six nucleotides to both a V gene segment and a J gene segment was required. Rearrangements were called productive when the CDR3 lacked stop codons and stayed in frame with V and J; all others were non-productive. Following IMGT convention, CDR3 was defined as the stretch from the second conserved V-encoded cysteine to the conserved J-encoded phenylalanine. In an earlier analysis of 500 to 650 of the donors, sequences lacking an unambiguous match to a single V gene segment were excluded. In an earlier analysis of some 590 of the donors, V segments were called functional above 56.7% productive rearrangements and were called segregating when the between-donor standard deviation exceeded 5%. A statistical classification framework was built to diagnose cytomegalovirus status from the catalog of TCR beta chain sequences. In a later analysis, TCR nucleotide sequences were compared against IMGT/GENE-DB human TR gene sequences so that V and J genes could be assigned. In a later analysis, CDR3 sequences and most-parsimonious VDJ recombination scenarios were assigned using the TCRdist pipeline. In a later analysis, each TCR beta chain was defined by its CDR3 amino acid sequence together with its V-gene family, and reads without a unique V-gene family were excluded. In a later analysis, a few hundred highly shared, low-generation-probability nucleotide sequences were removed to address suspected cross-contamination and a sequencing artifact. A later analysis calculated a clonal expansion index for each public chain from normalized within-repertoire ranks of inferred template counts. In a later analysis, generation probabilities were computed using a VDJ recombination model fitted to out-of-frame rearrangements, and the results were checked against IGoR. Hypergeometric tests were used in a later analysis to score TCR-TCR, TCR-HLA and TCR-CMV co-occurrence, with a repertoire-size bias correction applied to the TCR pairs. In a later analysis, false discovery rates were estimated by permuting HLA or CMV assignments 20 times. A later analysis grouped co-occurring TCRs with DBSCAN, adding TCRdist sequence similarity when clustering within HLA-allele-positive subsets. Repertoires with fewer than 30,000 or more than 120,000 public chains, plus five repertoires with anomalous nucleotide sharing, were excluded from co-occurrence clustering. Not all clones reach the TCRdb copy of this immuneACCESS table, which keeps in-frame sequences only. Checked studies attribute under half of the gap to unresolved V genes and leave the rest unexplained. The V and J calls and the clone size are those of that table, but D and trimming were determined from the DNA. The sample yields 150,000 to 200,000 clones; 70% to 90% were counted once. Together, the top ten hold 1.5% to 2% of the sample.

The receptor was derived from a woman aged 18-35 years in good health and CMV-seronegative. Sequenced input: PBMCs. This sequence uses TRBV11-2 and TRBJ1-1, and 9 bases in between align with TRBD1. The nucleotide sequence is given as TGTGCCAGCAGCCAGGGACAGGGATCGGGGTTCAGCACTGAAGCTTTCTTT. Translation gives CASSQGQGSGFSTEAFF.